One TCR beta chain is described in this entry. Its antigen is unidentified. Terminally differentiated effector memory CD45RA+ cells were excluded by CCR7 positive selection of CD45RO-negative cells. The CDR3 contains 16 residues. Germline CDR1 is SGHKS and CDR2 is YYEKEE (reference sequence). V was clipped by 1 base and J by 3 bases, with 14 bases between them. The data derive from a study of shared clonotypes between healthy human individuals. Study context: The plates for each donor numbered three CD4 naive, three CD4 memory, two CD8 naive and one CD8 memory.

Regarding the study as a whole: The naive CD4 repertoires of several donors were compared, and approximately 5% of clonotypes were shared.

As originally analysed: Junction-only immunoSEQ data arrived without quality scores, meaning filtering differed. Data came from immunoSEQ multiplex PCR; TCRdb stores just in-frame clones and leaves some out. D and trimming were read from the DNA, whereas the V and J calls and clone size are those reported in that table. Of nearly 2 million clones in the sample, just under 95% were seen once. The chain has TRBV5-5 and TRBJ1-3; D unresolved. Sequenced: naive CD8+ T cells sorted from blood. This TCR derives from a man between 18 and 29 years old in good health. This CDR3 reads CASSLLKDSGGNTIYF. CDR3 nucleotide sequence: TGTGCCAGCAGCTTGTTGAAGGATTCAGGTGGAAACACCATATATTTT. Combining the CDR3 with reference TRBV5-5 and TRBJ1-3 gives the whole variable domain DAGVTQSPTHLIKTRGQQVTLRCSPISGHKSVSWYQQVLGQGPQFIFQYYEKEERGRGNFPDRFSARQFPNYSSELNVNALLLGDSALYLCASSLLKDSGGNTIYFGEGSWLTVV.